A single sample is the source of the 19 T cell receptor beta chains below, sequenced in a study of a mutant IDH1 vaccine in newly diagnosed glioma. Time point in this sample: week 47, end of study. All doses held 300 ug of mutant IDH1 20-mer peptide, with topical imiquimod. Repertoires were generated with immunoSEQ multiplex PCR, while TCRdb's copy carries only in-frame clones and drops some. In the table there are some 49,000 clones, 76% of which are singletons. Antigens of these TCRs are unknown. This sample comprised PBMCs, obtained from a glioma patient whose treatment included an IDH1 peptide vaccine. Every receptor here comes from a woman aged 40 to 50 with glioma. Some clones in this sample may be carry-over from other donors' samples.

The chain recombines TRBV5-1 with TRBJ1-3; 8 positions match TRBD1. The CDR3 runs to 15 residues. Germline CDR1 reads SGHRS; CDR2 reads YFSETQ. Trimming at V came to 3 bases and at J to 4 bases, leaving 6 bases not matched to a gene. This CDR3 is CASSSGQGAGNTIYF. CDR3 bases: TGCGCCAGCAGCTCCGGACAGGGCGCCGGAAACACCATATATTTT. Looking up the rest from reference TRBV5-1 and TRBJ1-3 gives the full variable domain: KAGVTQTPRYLIKTRGQQVTLSCSPISGHRSVSWYQQTPGQGLQFLFEYFSETQRNKGNFPGRFSGRQFSNSRSEMNVSTLELGDSALYLCASSSGQGAGNTIYFGEGSWLTVV.

This clone was seen just once. This chain joins TRBV30 and TRBJ1-1, with 8 bases that match TRBD1. CDR1 GTSNPN and CDR2 SVGIG come from the germline V gene (reference sequence). The CDR3 runs to 13 residues. V lost 5 bases to trimming and J lost 5 bases; unmatched junction nucleotides: 7. This CDR3 reads CAWERQGKTEAFF. Here the CDR3 DNA reads TGTGCCTGGGAAAGACAGGGGAAGACTGAAGCTTTCTTT. Looking up the rest from reference TRBV30 and TRBJ1-1 gives the full variable domain: SQTIHQWPATLVQPVGSPLSLECTVEGTSNPNLYWYRQAAGRGLQLLFYSVGIGQISSEVPQNLSASRPQDRQFILSSKKLLLSDSGFYLCAWERQGKTEAFFGQGTRLTVV.

The chain links TRBV9 to TRBJ1-5, with D possibly being TRBD1 (5 bases). Germline lookup yields CDR1 SGDLS and CDR2 YYNGEE. Trimming shortened V by 0 bases and J by 3 bases, and 13 bases separated the two germline ends. The CDR3 has 16 residues. The CDR3 here is CASSVGGREYNQPQHF. The CDR3, as DNA: TGTGCCAGCAGCGTAGGGGGGAGGGAATACAATCAGCCCCAGCATTTT. Full variable domain (rest looked up from reference TRBV9 and TRBJ1-5): DSGVTQTPKHLITATGQRVTLRCSPRSGDLSVYWYQQSLDQGLQFLIQYYNGEERAKGNILERFSAQQFPDLHSELNLSSLELGDSALYFCASSVGGREYNQPQHFGDGTRLSIL.

Only one count was recorded for this clone. In DNA form, the CDR3 reads TGTGCCAGCAATTACCGGGTCGAGCAGTACTTC. This sequence encodes CASNYRVEQYF. The V and J genes are TRBV2 and TRBJ2-7; D unclear. Germline V gives CDR1 SNHLY, CDR2 FYNNEI. The CDR3 length is 11 residues. The germline V and J ends were trimmed by 7 bases and 6 bases, with 10 bases remaining between them.

V is TRBV6-5 and J is TRBJ1-5; D call uncertain. There are 14 residues in the CDR3. Trimming took off 6 bases at V and 0 bases at J, with 9 bases between the two ends. Germline-derived CDR1 and CDR2 are MNHEY and SVGAGI. The CDR3 is CASRDGNSNQPQHF. In nucleotides, the CDR3 is TGTGCCAGCAGAGACGGAAATAGCAATCAGCCCCAGCATTTT.

The chain couples TRBV5-8 to TRBJ1-4; 8 nucleotides match TRBD1. Germline V gene data show CDR1 as SGHTS and CDR2 as YDEGEE. CDR3 size: 15 residues. Trimming at V came to 2 bases and at J to 7 bases, leaving 7 bases not matched to a gene. The CDR3 protein is CASSLTGGIGEKLFF. CDR3 DNA: TGTGCCAGCAGCTTAACAGGGGGGATCGGTGAAAAACTGTTTTTT.

The CDR3 bases are TGTGCCAGCAGTTACTATAGGGGGTTGGAGACCCAGTACTTC. This encodes CASSYYRGLETQYF. The chain is built from TRBV6-5 and TRBJ2-5, with a possible D match to TRBD1 (6 bases). The V end lost 1 base, the J end lost 5 bases, and 11 bases lay between the germline ends. In germline, CDR1 is MNHEY, CDR2 SVGAGI. The CDR3 is 14 amino acids.

The V and J genes are TRBV25-1 and TRBJ2-7, with D unresolved. The V and J ends lost 10 bases and 6 bases respectively, with 13 bases between them. Germline CDR1 is MGHDK and CDR2 is SYGVNS. This CDR3 spans 11 amino acids. The CDR3 DNA is TGTGCCACTGGGGATCGCAGCGAGCAGTACTTC. Translated: CATGDRSEQYF.

CDR3 sequence reads: CASSISTGTEAFF. For the CDR3, the DNA is TGTGCCAGTAGTATATCCACCGGGACTGAAGCTTTCTTT. The V and J genes are TRBV19 and TRBJ1-1, with D uncertain. The CDR3 runs 13 residues. The germline gives CDR1 LNHDA, CDR2 SQIVND (reference sequence). Trimming stripped 2 bases from V and 5 bases from J, with 9 bases between.

This rearrangement joins TRBV9 to TRBJ1-2; D ambiguous. With 4 bases removed from V and 6 bases from J, the gap between germline ends came to 16 bases. The CDR3 contains 14 residues. The germline gives CDR1 SGDLS, CDR2 YYNGEE. CDR3 nucleotides: TGTGCCAGCAGCCCCGGCGTGCGGACCCATGGCTACACCTTC. It codes for CASSPGVRTHGYTF.

The rearrangement links TRBV15 to TRBJ2-1; 11 nucleotides match TRBD2. V trimming: 2 bases; J trimming: 0 bases; junction bases outside the gene matches: 9. Germline V gene lookup returns CDR1 LNHNV and CDR2 YYDKDF (reference sequence). The CDR3 consists of 19 residues. The DNA of the CDR3 is TGTGCCACCAGCAGATCCCTAGCGGGGGGTCCGAGCTCCTACAATGAGCAGTTCTTC. Its translation is CATSRSLAGGPSSYNEQFF.

This clone appeared a few times. Sequence at one end of the junction differs from germline and may be a read error. The chain has TRBV15 and TRBJ1-2; D gene uncertain. The CDR3 has 13 amino acids. Germline assignment: CDR1 LNHNV and CDR2 YYDKDF (reference sequence). The CDR3 coding sequence is TGTGCCACCAGCAGAGAACAGCTAGGATGGGGAACATTC. It codes for CATSREQLGWGTF.

V usage is TRBV13 and J usage is TRBJ1-2; unclear D gene. The CDR3 is made up of 17 amino acids. From germline, CDR1 is PRHDT and CDR2 FYEKMQ (reference sequence). V dropped 4 bases and J dropped 0 bases, with 18 bases sitting between them. The CDR3 DNA sequence: TGTGCCAGCAGCTCTATGAGGTGGGCCGGATCTAACTATGGCTACACCTTC. Encoded protein: CASSSMRWAGSNYGYTF.

In its sample, this clone was seen a few times. The J gene is TRBJ1-1, the V gene TRBV7-2, with 9 nucleotides matching TRBD1. Germline loops: CDR1 SGHTA, CDR2 FQGNSA. This CDR3 contains 18 residues. The V segment lost 1 base and the J segment 1 base; nucleotides outside the gene matches: 10. CDR3: CASSLVVHPGQGNTEAFF. In DNA, the CDR3 is TGTGCCAGCAGCTTAGTGGTGCATCCGGGACAGGGGAACACTGAAGCTTTCTTT.

The chain carries TRBV5-1 and TRBJ1-1; 8 bases agree with TRBD1. The V and J ends lost 0 bases and 1 base, in that order; junction bases with no gene match: 8. The CDR3 totals 17 residues. Germline V gene lookup returns CDR1 SGHRS and CDR2 YFSETQ. The CDR3 here is CASSLVQGANKNTEAFF. As DNA, the CDR3 is TGCGCCAGCAGCTTGGTTCAGGGGGCAAATAAGAACACTGAAGCTTTCTTT.

This chain uses TRBV10-1 with TRBJ1-4; D not resolved. With 6 bases removed from V and 0 bases from J, the gap between germline ends came to 11 bases. The CDR3 consists of 15 residues. Germline values: CDR1 WNHNN, CDR2 SYGVQD (reference sequence). The CDR3 reads CASSRTVATNEKLFF. CDR3 DNA: TGCGCCAGCAGCCGGACGGTAGCAACTAATGAAAAACTGTTTTTT.

The rearrangement links TRBV15 to TRBJ1-2; D remains ambiguous. CDR1 is LNHNV and CDR2 is YYDKDF in the germline V gene (reference sequence). With 0 bases removed from V and 4 bases from J, the gap between germline ends came to 12 bases. The CDR3 runs to 15 residues. The CDR3 loop is CATSRDKGTLYGYTF. DNA for the CDR3: TGTGCCACCAGCAGAGATAAAGGTACGCTCTATGGCTACACCTTC.

This clone was counted a few times. The chain joins TRBV6-5 to TRBJ2-1, with 14 bases lining up with TRBD2. The CDR3 length is 15 residues. V was clipped by 6 bases and J by 6 bases; unmatched bases: 4. The germline gives CDR1 MNHEY, CDR2 SVGAGI. The CDR3, as DNA: TGTGCCAGCAGCCCGGGACTAGCGGGAGTCAATGAGCAGTTCTTC. This encodes CASSPGLAGVNEQFF.

The rearrangement links TRBV18 to TRBJ2-6, with D perhaps matching TRBD1 (7 bases). The CDR3 has 22 amino acids. V lost 3 bases and J lost 0, with 27 bases in between. In germline, CDR1 is KGHSH, CDR2 LQKENI. This CDR3 is CASSPLVQGLLAQNSGANVLTF. CDR3 DNA: TGTGCCAGCTCACCCTTGGTACAGGGGTTACTAGCCCAGAACTCTGGGGCCAACGTCCTGACTTTC.